One sample yielded the 23 T cell receptor beta chains listed below, sequenced in a study of blood T cell repertoires in COVID-19. Sequencing was performed with immunoSEQ multiplex PCR; in TCRdb, only in-frame clones are kept and a portion is missing. The data show about 77,000 clones, 80% seen once. Sample: peripheral blood. The receptor set was obtained from a woman between 65 and 79 years old with acute or convalescent COVID-19.

The rearrangement joins TRBV19 to TRBJ2-2; TRBD2 matches 14 bases. The CDR3 loop spans 16 amino acids. Germline CDR1 LNHDA, CDR2 SQIVND (reference sequence). J was trimmed by 5 bases and V by 9 bases; bases with no gene match: 8. In DNA, the CDR3 is TGTGCCAGCCGCCGGACTAGCGGGGGGACTACCGGGGAGCTGTTTTTT. It is translated as CASRRTSGGTTGELFF.

V usage is TRBV13 and J usage is TRBJ2-4; D might be TRBD2 (7 bases). V gave up 5 bases and J gave up 1 base, with 18 bases separating them. The V gene's germline CDR1 is PRHDT and CDR2 FYEKMQ (reference sequence). There are 17 residues in the CDR3. CDR3 loop: CASSPSAGEGAKNIQYF. Here the CDR3 DNA reads TGTGCCAGCAGCCCCAGTGCAGGGGAGGGGGCCAAAAACATTCAGTACTTC. Full variable domain (missing parts from reference TRBV13 and TRBJ2-4): AAGVIQSPRHLIKEKRETATLKCYPIPRHDTVYWYQQGPGQDPQFLISFYEKMQSDKGSIPDRFSAQQFSDYHSELNMSSLELGDSALYFCASSPSAGEGAKNIQYFGAGTRLSVL.

The V gene is TRBV25-1, the J gene TRBJ1-6, with D possibly being TRBD1 (5 bases). V dropped 1 base and J dropped 7 bases, with 11 bases sitting between them. The CDR3 sequence is 15 residues long. Germline CDR1 MGHDK, CDR2 SYGVNS. CDR3 DNA: TGTGCCAGCAGTGAATTCAAGGGGTCCAATTCACCCCTCCACTTT. Protein: CASSEFKGSNSPLHF.

This sequence joins TRBV9 and TRBJ1-1; TRBD1 aligns across 7 bases. Germline lookup yields CDR1 SGDLS and CDR2 YYNGEE. Unmatched junction bases numbered 10, after V lost 6 bases and J lost 8 bases. This CDR3 comprises 13 residues. CDR3 DNA: TGTGCCAGCAACCAGGGGGGTCACGAAGAAGCTTTCTTT. Its protein is CASNQGGHEEAFF.

The V gene is TRBV5-1, the J gene TRBJ1-4, with D perhaps matching TRBD1 (6 bases). Germline loops: CDR1 SGHRS, CDR2 YFSETQ. V lost 2 bases to trimming and J lost 4 bases, with 12 bases between them. The CDR3 loop spans 15 amino acids. For the CDR3, the DNA is TGCGCCAGCAGCTTCGAACAGGGCCTTAATGAAAAACTGTTTTTT. Protein sequence: CASSFEQGLNEKLFF. The full variable domain, in which reference TRBV5-1 and TRBJ1-4 provide the parts outside the CDR3, is KAGVTQTPRYLIKTRGQQVTLSCSPISGHRSVSWYQQTPGQGLQFLFEYFSETQRNKGNFPGRFSGRQFSNSRSEMNVSTLELGDSALYLCASSFEQGLNEKLFFGSGTQLSVL.

V is TRBV4-3 and J is TRBJ2-3, with D possibly matching TRBD2 (6 bases). Trimming stripped 0 bases from V and 2 bases from J, with 12 bases between. Germline V gene lookup returns CDR1 LGHNA and CDR2 YSLEER. The CDR3 totals 16 residues. The CDR3 DNA reads TGCGCCAGCAGCCAAGACCCAAGGGGACTCACAGATACGCAGTATTTT. This encodes CASSQDPRGLTDTQYF.

This rearrangement joins TRBV13 to TRBJ1-2, with D tentatively TRBD1 (6 bases). V was pared by 5 bases and J by 3 bases, with 16 bases between. The CDR3 length is 15 residues. Germline V CDR1 and CDR2: PRHDT, FYEKMQ (reference sequence). This CDR3 is CASSDRQDGDYGYTF. Written as DNA, the CDR3 is TGTGCCAGCAGCGATAGACAGGATGGTGACTATGGCTACACCTTC.

This sequence joins TRBV6-1 and TRBJ1-1, with 8 bases that match TRBD1. The V segment lost 1 base and the J segment 3 bases; nucleotides outside the gene matches: 7. The length of the CDR3 is 16 residues. Germline V gene data show CDR1 as MNHNS and CDR2 as SASEGT. The DNA for the CDR3 is TGTGCCAGCAGTGAAGGGAGGACAGGGACGGACACTGAAGCTTTCTTT. Translating it yields CASSEGRTGTDTEAFF.

The gene calls are TRBV6-5 and TRBJ1-3, with D tentatively TRBD1 (5 bases). Trimming cost V 5 bases and J 0 bases, with 11 bases left between them. Germline assignment: CDR1 MNHEY and CDR2 SVGAGI. CDR3 length: 15 residues. This CDR3 reads CASSTLGRSGNTIYF. CDR3 bases: TGTGCCAGCAGTACCTTGGGGCGCTCTGGAAACACCATATATTTT.

This clone showed up just once. The rearrangement joins TRBV18 to TRBJ2-7; 8 bases fit TRBD1. Germline-derived CDR1 and CDR2 are KGHSH and LQKENI. This CDR3 has 15 amino acids. Trimming cost V 0 bases and J 4 bases; bases outside gene matches: 5. In nucleotides, the CDR3 is TGTGCCAGCTCACCACCGTCAGGGGGCAAATACGAGCAGTACTTC. Protein product: CASSPPSGGKYEQYF.

The genes are TRBV4-3 and TRBJ2-2; D call uncertain. V was clipped by 4 bases and J by 3 bases, with 6 bases between them. CDR1 is LGHNA, CDR2 YSLEER, per germline. The CDR3 length is 13 residues. The DNA for the CDR3 is TGCGCCAGCAGCCTTCAGTACACCGGGGAGCTGTTTTTT. Its translation is CASSLQYTGELFF.

This clone has only a few counts. The chain links TRBV5-1 to TRBJ1-2, with D tentatively TRBD1 (6 bases). The V and J ends lost 0 bases and 4 bases respectively, with 10 bases between them. The CDR3 sequence is 14 residues long. Germline assignment: CDR1 SGHRS and CDR2 YFSETQ. In DNA form, the CDR3 reads TGCGCCAGCAGCTTGGTCGGACAGCTCTATGGCTACACCTTC. Amino acids: CASSLVGQLYGYTF.

This clone was counted a few times. This chain links TRBV28 with TRBJ2-7, with D possibly being TRBD2 (6 bases). Germline V gives CDR1 MDHEN, CDR2 SYDVKM. The V and J ends lost 3 bases and 3 bases respectively, with 18 bases between them. The CDR3 covers 16 residues. The CDR3 region is CASSFNGGRSNYEQYF. Here the CDR3 DNA reads TGTGCCAGCAGTTTTAATGGGGGGAGAAGTAACTACGAGCAGTACTTC.

This clone was counted between two and nine times. The chain combines TRBV6-8 with TRBJ1-5, with D perhaps TRBD1 (5 bases). The germline V gene has CDR1 MNHGY and CDR2 SAAAGT. Deletions cut 7 bases from V and 9 bases from J, with 34 bases between. The CDR3 is made up of 19 amino acids. DNA for the CDR3: TGTGCCAGCAACAAACCCTCATTGAAGCACAATCCGGGACTTCGGCCCCAGCATTTT. This codes for CASNKPSLKHNPGLRPQHF.

This clone was recorded once. This chain links TRBV18 with TRBJ2-5, with a weak D call TRBD1 (6 bases). Deletions cut 0 bases from V and 3 bases from J, with 17 bases between. The CDR3 totals 17 residues. Per germline, CDR1 KGHSH and CDR2 LQKENI. The chain's CDR3 is CASSPPGRGYREETQYF. Here the CDR3 DNA reads TGTGCCAGCTCACCACCGGGCAGGGGCTATCGAGAAGAGACCCAGTACTTC.

This clone occurred a few times. V gene TRBV2 combines with J gene TRBJ1-5, with D unclear. CDR1 is SNHLY, CDR2 FYNNEI, per germline. This CDR3 is built from 13 residues. Between the trimmed V and J ends, which lost 5 bases and 5 bases, there was a span of 10 bases. Here the CDR3 DNA reads TGTGCCAGCAGTATAGTGTCCTATCAGCCCCAGCATTTT. As protein: CASSIVSYQPQHF.

The V call is TRBV6-6, the J call TRBJ1-3; TRBD1 might be the D (6 bases). CDR3 size: 16 residues. In germline, CDR1 is MNHNY, CDR2 SVGAGI (reference sequence). Trimming cost V 2 bases and J 7 bases, with 18 bases left between them. As DNA, the CDR3 is TGTGCCAGCAGTTACCGTACCGACAGGTACAGCAACACCATATATTTT. Amino acids: CASSYRTDRYSNTIYF.

The chain couples TRBV15 to TRBJ2-5; D may be TRBD1 (6 bases). Germline loops: CDR1 LNHNV, CDR2 YYDKDF (reference sequence). Trimming cost V 1 base and J 0 bases, with 9 bases left between them. This CDR3 region has 15 residues. The CDR3 protein is CATSRGGGNQETQYF. The DNA of the CDR3 is TGTGCCACCAGCAGAGGAGGGGGAAACCAAGAGACCCAGTACTTC.

This clone was seen a single time. The V call is TRBV12-3 or TRBV12-4, the J call TRBJ1-1; no clear D gene. This CDR3 contains 13 residues. The V end lost 6 bases, the J end lost 2 bases, and 10 bases lay between the germline ends. Here the CDR3 DNA reads TGTGCCAGCAGCTGGTCGGGTAACACTGAAGCTTTCTTT. It translates to CASSWSGNTEAFF.

The V call is TRBV6-5, the J call TRBJ2-7; TRBD1 agrees at 8 bases. CDR3 length: 14 amino acids. Unmatched junction bases numbered 10, after V lost 5 bases and J lost 7 bases. Germline CDR1 and CDR2: MNHEY and SVGAGI. CDR3 DNA sequence: TGTGCCAGCAGTCGGAGCGGACAGGGAATAGAGCAGTACTTC. It yields the protein CASSRSGQGIEQYF.

The rearrangement joins TRBV6-2 or TRBV6-3 to TRBJ2-1; 7 bases are a match to TRBD2. The CDR3 length is 14 residues. CDR1 and CDR2 (germline): MNHEY, SVGEGT. J was trimmed by 3 bases and V by 4 bases; bases with no gene match: 3. The CDR3 reads CASSWGGYYNEQFF. The DNA of the CDR3 is TGTGCCAGCAGTTGGGGGGGGTACTACAATGAGCAGTTCTTC.

V gene TRBV7-6 combines with J gene TRBJ2-3; the match to TRBD2 covers 11 bases. CDR3 length: 16 residues. Germline V gene lookup returns CDR1 SGHVS and CDR2 FNYEAQ. Germline trimming cut 4 bases from V and 0 bases from J; bases unmatched to any gene: 3. CDR3 sequence (DNA): TGTGCCAGCAGCTCGGGACTAGCGGAAAGCACAGATACGCAGTATTTT. This gives the protein CASSSGLAESTDTQYF.

Written as DNA, the CDR3 is TGTGCCAGCAAACCAGGGGGCCTAATGTATGCTTTCTTT. Residues: CASKPGGLMYAFF. The rearrangement links TRBV25-1 to TRBJ1-1; 8 bases align to TRBD1. Trimming cost V 7 bases and J 11 bases; bases outside gene matches: 12. This CDR3 is built from 13 residues. CDR1 MGHDK and CDR2 SYGVNS come from the germline V gene. Full variable domain (remainder filled in from reference TRBV25-1 and TRBJ1-1): EADIYQTPRYLVIGTGKKITLECSQTMGHDKMYWYQQDPGMELHLIHYSYGVNSTEKGDLSSESTVSRIRTEHFPLTLESARPSHTSQYLCASKPGGLMYAFFGQGTRLTVV.